This paragraph covers one T cell receptor beta chain sequence. Germline CDR1 ENHRY, CDR2 SYGVKD. This CDR3 region has 16 residues. Trimming shortened V by 11 bases and J by 2 bases, and 19 bases separated the two germline ends. The data belong to a study of blood T cell repertoires in COVID-19. Overall study context: The United States, Italy and Spain supplied acute and convalescent COVID-19 samples. T cells, B-cell-depleted T cells, or PBMCs provided the cDNA or gDNA that served as material.

Under the authors' procedure: Nucleated cell counts were estimated from reference gene primer amplification. Method: immunoSEQ multiplex PCR; TCRdb's copy keeps in-frame clones and lacks some. The DNA was the basis for D and trimming; V, J and clone size are from that table. The top ten clones hold roughly 14% of a sample with about 89,000 clones, less than 80% of them seen once. The sequenced sample was peripheral blood. The TCR sequence derives from a woman of 80 years or more with acute or convalescent COVID-19. The chain has TRBV10-3 and TRBJ2-6, with a possible D match to TRBD1 (6 bases). Here the CDR3 reads CASQGQGNAGANVLTF. The CDR3 DNA sequence: TGTGCCTCCCAAGGGCAGGGGAACGCTGGGGCCAACGTCCTGACTTTC.